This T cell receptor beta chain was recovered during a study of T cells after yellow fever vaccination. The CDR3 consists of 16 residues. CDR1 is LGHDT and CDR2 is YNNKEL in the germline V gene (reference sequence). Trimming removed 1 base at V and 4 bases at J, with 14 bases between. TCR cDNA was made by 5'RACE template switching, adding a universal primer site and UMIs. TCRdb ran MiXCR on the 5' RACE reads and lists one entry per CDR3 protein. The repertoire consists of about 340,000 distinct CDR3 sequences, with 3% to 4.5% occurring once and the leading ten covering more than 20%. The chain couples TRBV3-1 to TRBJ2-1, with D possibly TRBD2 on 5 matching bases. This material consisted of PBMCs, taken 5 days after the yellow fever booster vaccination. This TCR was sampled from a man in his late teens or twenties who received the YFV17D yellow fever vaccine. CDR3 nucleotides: TGTGCCAGCAGCCAAGTCCCTATCGGGGTGTACAATGAGCAGTTCTTC. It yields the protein CASSQVPIGVYNEQFF.